This T cell receptor (beta chain) was sequenced during a study of cytomegalovirus exposure and HLA in healthy donors. The CDR3 has 13 amino acids. From germline, CDR1 is SNHLY and CDR2 FYNNEI. The V end was cut by 7 bases, the J end by 5 bases, with 14 bases between. PCR involved 60 Vbeta and 13 Jbeta primers. Libraries were prepared by immunoSEQ multiplex PCR; TCRdb keeps only in-frame clonotypes and omits some of them. The sample has about 160,000 clones; over 60% are singletons. Overall study findings and caveats: Most TCR sequences were seen very rarely across donors, but some public TCRs occurred in many. Roughly uniform depth of sequencing across donors was assumed in presence/absence analyses.

This clone was seen a single time. Its antigen remains unidentified. The source is a woman aged 40 to 50 in good health and CMV-seronegative. The chain has TRBV2 and TRBJ1-1; no clear D. Material for sequencing was PBMCs. In DNA, the CDR3 is TGTGCCAGCACCCCGGGAGGCTGGACTGAAGCTTTCTTT. This gives the protein CASTPGGWTEAFF.